Listed below are T cell receptor beta chains from one sample, sequenced in a study of cytomegalovirus exposure and HLA in healthy donors. Repertoires were generated with immunoSEQ multiplex PCR, while TCRdb's copy carries only in-frame clones and drops some. This sample yields some 240,000 clones, of which roughly 86% are seen a single time; around 1.2% belongs to the top ten. Material: PBMCs. Receptors were obtained from a woman aged 30 to 39 in good health and CMV-seropositive. Each CDR3 is given with its conserved first and last residue. The D gene is left open where the match is weak. Clone size is given for some rows only: seen once, a few or many times, or a class if the clone is expanded.

d_call	clone_size	v_call	j_call	cdr3_aa	cdr3_nt
TRBD2	NA	TRBV11-3	TRBJ2-1	CASSLGMGLAYEQFF	TGTGCCAGCAGCTTAGGAATGGGACTAGCTTACGAGCAGTTCTTC
NA	NA	TRBV10-3	TRBJ1-3	CAISPQGGNTIYF	TGTGCCATCAGTCCCCAGGGTGGAAACACCATATATTTT
TRBD1	NA	TRBV28	TRBJ2-3	CASYRGDTDTQYF	TGTGCCAGCTACAGGGGGGACACAGATACGCAGTATTTT
TRBD1	NA	TRBV4-1	TRBJ2-2	CASSQSTGLHDANTGELFF	TGCGCCAGCAGCCAATCGACAGGGCTCCACGATGCGAACACCGGGGAGCTGTTTTTT
NA	NA	TRBV18	TRBJ2-7	CASSPLGGDRNSYEQYF	TGTGCCAGCTCACCTCTTGGGGGGGACAGGAATTCTTACGAGCAGTACTTC
NA	NA	TRBV12-1	TRBJ2-1	CASSFAIWLIAGIYNEQFF	TGTGCCAGCAGCTTTGCGATCTGGCTGATAGCGGGAATATACAATGAGCAGTTCTTC
NA	NA	TRBV6-5	TRBJ1-2	CASSYSGHPEGYTF	TGTGCCAGCAGTTACTCAGGACACCCTGAGGGCTACACCTTC
NA	NA	TRBV6-1	TRBJ1-1	CASSPSDTEAFF	TGTGCCAGCAGTCCTAGTGACACTGAAGCTTTCTTT
NA	once	TRBV9	TRBJ1-2	CASSVQGQANYGYTF	TGTGCCAGCAGCGTACAGGGGCAAGCTAACTATGGCTACACCTTC
NA	NA	TRBV5-1	TRBJ2-3	CASSFLAVPSTDTQYF	TGCGCCAGCAGCTTCTTAGCGGTTCCTAGCACAGATACGCAGTATTTT
TRBD1	NA	TRBV5-1	TRBJ2-7	CASRPGTIRDRGRGPEEQYF	TGCGCCAGCAGGCCTGGCACAATCCGGGACAGGGGTCGCGGACCTGAAGAGCAATACTTC
NA	NA	TRBV4-2	TRBJ2-4	CASSQDSGTLAKNIQYF	TGTGCCAGCAGCCAAGACAGCGGAACACTAGCCAAAAACATTCAGTACTTC